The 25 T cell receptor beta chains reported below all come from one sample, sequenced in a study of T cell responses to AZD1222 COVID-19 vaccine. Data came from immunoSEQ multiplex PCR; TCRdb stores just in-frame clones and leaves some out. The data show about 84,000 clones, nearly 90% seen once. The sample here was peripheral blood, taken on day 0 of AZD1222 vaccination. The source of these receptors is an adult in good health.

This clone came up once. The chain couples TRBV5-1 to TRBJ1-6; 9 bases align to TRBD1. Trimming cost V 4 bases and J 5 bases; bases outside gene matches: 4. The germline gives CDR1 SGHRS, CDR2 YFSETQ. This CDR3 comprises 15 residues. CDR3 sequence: CASSRTGVNNSPLHF. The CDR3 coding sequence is TGCGCCAGCAGCCGGACAGGGGTCAATAATTCACCCCTCCACTTT. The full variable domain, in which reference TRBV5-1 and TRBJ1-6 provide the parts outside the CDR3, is KAGVTQTPRYLIKTRGQQVTLSCSPISGHRSVSWYQQTPGQGLQFLFEYFSETQRNKGNFPGRFSGRQFSNSRSEMNVSTLELGDSALYLCASSRTGVNNSPLHFGNGTRLTVT.

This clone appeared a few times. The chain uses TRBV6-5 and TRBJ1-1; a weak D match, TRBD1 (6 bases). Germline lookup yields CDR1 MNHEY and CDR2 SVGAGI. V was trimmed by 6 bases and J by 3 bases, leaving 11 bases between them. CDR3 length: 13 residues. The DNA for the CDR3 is TGTGCCAGCAGACAACAGGGCGACACTGAAGCTTTCTTT. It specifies CASRQQGDTEAFF.

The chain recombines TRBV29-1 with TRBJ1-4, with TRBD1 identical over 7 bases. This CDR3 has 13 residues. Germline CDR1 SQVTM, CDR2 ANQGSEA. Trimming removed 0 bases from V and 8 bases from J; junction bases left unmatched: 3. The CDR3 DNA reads TGCAGCGTTGAAGAGACAGGGTCCGAAAAACTGTTTTTT. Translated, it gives CSVEETGSEKLFF. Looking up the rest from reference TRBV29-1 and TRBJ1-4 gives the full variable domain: SAVISQKPSRDICQRGTSLTIQCQVDSQVTMMFWYRQQPGQSLTLIATANQGSEATYESGFVIDKFPISRPNLTFSTLTVSNMSPEDSSIYLCSVEETGSEKLFFGSGTQLSVL.

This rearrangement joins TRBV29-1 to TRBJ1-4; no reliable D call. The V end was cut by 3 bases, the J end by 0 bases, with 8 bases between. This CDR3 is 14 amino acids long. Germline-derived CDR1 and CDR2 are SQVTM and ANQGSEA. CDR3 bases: TGCAGCGTTGACGACGGTGCAACTAATGAAAAACTGTTTTTT. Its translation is CSVDDGATNEKLFF.

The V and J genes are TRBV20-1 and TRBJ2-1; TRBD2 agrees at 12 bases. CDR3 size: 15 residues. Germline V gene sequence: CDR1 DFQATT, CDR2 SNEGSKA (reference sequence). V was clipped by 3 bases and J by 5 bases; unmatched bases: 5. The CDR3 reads CSASTPSGRDNEQFF. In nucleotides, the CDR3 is TGCAGTGCTAGTACTCCTAGCGGGAGGGACAATGAGCAGTTCTTC.

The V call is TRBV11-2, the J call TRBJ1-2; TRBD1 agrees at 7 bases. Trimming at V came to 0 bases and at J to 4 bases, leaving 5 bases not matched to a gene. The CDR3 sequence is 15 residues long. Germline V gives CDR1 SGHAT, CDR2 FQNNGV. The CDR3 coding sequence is TGTGCCAGCAGCTTAGAGTCCAGGACAGGCTATGGCTACACCTTC. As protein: CASSLESRTGYGYTF.

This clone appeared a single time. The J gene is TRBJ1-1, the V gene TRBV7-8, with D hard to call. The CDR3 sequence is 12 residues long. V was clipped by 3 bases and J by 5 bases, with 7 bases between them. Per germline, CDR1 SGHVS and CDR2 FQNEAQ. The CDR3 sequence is CASSLPQTEAFF. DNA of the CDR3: TGTGCCAGCAGCTTGCCCCAGACTGAAGCTTTCTTT. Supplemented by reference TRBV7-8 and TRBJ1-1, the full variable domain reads GAGVSQSPRYKVAKRGQDVALRCDPISGHVSLFWYQQALGQGPEFLTYFQNEAQLDKSGLPSDRFFAERPEGSVSTLKIQRTQQEDSAVYLCASSLPQTEAFFGQGTRLTVV.

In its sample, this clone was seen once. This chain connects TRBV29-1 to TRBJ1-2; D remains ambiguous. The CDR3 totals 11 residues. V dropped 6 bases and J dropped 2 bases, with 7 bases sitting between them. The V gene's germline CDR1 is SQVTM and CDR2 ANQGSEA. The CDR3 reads CSVSGNYGYTF. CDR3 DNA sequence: TGCAGCGTCTCTGGCAACTATGGCTACACCTTC.

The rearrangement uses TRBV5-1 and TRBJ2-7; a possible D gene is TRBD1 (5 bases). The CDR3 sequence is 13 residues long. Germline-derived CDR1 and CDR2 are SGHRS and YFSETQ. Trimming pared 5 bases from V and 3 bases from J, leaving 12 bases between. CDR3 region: CASSSDGHYEQYF. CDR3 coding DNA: TGCGCCAGCAGTTCCGACGGACACTACGAGCAGTACTTC.

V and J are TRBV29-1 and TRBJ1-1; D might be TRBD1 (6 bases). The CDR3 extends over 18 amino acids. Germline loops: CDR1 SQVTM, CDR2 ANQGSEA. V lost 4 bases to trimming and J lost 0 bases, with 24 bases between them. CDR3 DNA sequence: TGCAGCGTTGTGGCCGGGACTGGGGGCCCAATGATGAACACTGAAGCTTTCTTT. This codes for CSVVAGTGGPMMNTEAFF.

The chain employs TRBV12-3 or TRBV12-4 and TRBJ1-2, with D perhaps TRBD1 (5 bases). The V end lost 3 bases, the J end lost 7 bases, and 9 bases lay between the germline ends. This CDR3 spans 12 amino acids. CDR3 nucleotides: TGTGCCAGCAGTTTCGCAGGGTTTGGCTACACCTTC. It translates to CASSFAGFGYTF.

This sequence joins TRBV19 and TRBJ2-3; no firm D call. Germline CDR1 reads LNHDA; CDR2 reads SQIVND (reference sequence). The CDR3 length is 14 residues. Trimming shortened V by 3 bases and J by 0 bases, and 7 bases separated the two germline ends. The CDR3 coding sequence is TGTGCCAGTAGTATGGTGAGGAGCACAGATACGCAGTATTTT. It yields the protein CASSMVRSTDTQYF. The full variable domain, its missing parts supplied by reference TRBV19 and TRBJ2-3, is DGGITQSPKYLFRKEGQNVTLSCEQNLNHDAMYWYRQDPGQGLRLIYYSQIVNDFQKGDIAEGYSVSREKKESFPLTVTSAQKNPTAFYLCASSMVRSTDTQYFGPGTRLTVL.

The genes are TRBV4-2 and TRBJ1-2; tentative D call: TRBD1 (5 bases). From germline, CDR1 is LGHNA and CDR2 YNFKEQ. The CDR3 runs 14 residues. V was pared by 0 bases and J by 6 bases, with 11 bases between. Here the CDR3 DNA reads TGTGCCAGCAGCCAAGACCCCAGGACAAATGGCTACACCTTC. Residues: CASSQDPRTNGYTF.

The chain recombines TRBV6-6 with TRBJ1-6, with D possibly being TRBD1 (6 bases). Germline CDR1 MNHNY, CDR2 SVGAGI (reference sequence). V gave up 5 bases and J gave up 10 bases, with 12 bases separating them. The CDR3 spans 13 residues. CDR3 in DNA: TGTGCCAGCAGTCGAGGGGGAAGATCACCCCTCCACTTT. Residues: CASSRGGRSPLHF.

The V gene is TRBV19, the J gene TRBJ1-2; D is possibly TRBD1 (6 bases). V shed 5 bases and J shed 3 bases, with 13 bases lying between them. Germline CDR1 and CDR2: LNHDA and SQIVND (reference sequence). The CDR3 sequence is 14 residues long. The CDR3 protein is CASSRRDKDYGYTF. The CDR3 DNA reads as TGTGCCAGTAGTCGCCGGGACAAGGACTATGGCTACACCTTC.

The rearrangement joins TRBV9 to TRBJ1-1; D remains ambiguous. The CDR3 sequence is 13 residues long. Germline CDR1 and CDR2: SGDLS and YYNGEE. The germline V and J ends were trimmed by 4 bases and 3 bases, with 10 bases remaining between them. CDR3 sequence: CASSPTWDTEAFF. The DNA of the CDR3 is TGTGCCAGCAGCCCTACGTGGGACACTGAAGCTTTCTTT. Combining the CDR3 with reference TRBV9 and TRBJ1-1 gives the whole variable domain DSGVTQTPKHLITATGQRVTLRCSPRSGDLSVYWYQQSLDQGLQFLIQYYNGEERAKGNILERFSAQQFPDLHSELNLSSLELGDSALYFCASSPTWDTEAFFGQGTRLTVV.

The CDR3 nucleotides are TGTGCCAGCAGCCTCGGACAGGCAATTAACTATGGCTACACCTTC. It encodes CASSLGQAINYGYTF. This chain connects TRBV3-1 (or the pseudogene TRBV3-2) to TRBJ1-2; 7 nucleotides align to TRBD1. Germline trimming cut 4 bases from V and 1 base from J; bases unmatched to any gene: 6. The CDR3 is made up of 15 amino acids. Per the germline V gene, CDR1 is LGHDT and CDR2 is YNNKEL (reference sequence).

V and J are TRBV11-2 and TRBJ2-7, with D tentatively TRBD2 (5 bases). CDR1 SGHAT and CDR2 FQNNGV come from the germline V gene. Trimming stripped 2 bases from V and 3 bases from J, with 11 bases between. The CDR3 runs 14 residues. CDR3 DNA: TGTGCCAGCAGCTTACAAGTGGACTTCTACGAGCAGTACTTC. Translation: CASSLQVDFYEQYF.

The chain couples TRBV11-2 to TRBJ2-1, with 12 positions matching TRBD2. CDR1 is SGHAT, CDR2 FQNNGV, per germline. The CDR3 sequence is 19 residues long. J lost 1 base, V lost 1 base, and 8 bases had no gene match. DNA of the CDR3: TGTGCCAGCAGCTTAGGTTTTCGGACTAGCGGGATATCCTACAATGAGCAGTTCTTC. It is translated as CASSLGFRTSGISYNEQFF.

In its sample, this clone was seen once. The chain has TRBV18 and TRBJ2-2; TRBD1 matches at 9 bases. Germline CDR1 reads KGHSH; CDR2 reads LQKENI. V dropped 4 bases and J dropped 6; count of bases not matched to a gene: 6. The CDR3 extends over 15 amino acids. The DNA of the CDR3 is TGTGCCAGCTCACTGGGACAGGGTACGTCCGGGGAGCTGTTTTTT. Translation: CASSLGQGTSGELFF. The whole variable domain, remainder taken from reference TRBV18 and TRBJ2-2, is NAGVMQNPRHLVRRRGQEARLRCSPMKGHSHVYWYRQLPEEGLKFMVYLQKENIIDESGMPKERFSAEFPKEGPSILRIQQVVRGDSAAYFCASSLGQGTSGELFFGEGSRLTVL.

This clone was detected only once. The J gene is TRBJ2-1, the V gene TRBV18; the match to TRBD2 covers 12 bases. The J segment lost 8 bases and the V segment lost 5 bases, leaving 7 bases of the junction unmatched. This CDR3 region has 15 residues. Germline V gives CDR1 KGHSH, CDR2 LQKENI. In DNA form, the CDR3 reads TGTGCCAGCTCATCCCGACTAGCGGGAGACTATGAGCAGTTCTTC. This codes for CASSSRLAGDYEQFF. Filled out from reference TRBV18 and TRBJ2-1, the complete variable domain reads NAGVMQNPRHLVRRRGQEARLRCSPMKGHSHVYWYRQLPEEGLKFMVYLQKENIIDESGMPKERFSAEFPKEGPSILRIQQVVRGDSAAYFCASSSRLAGDYEQFFGPGTRLTVL.

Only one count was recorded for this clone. The CDR3 sequence: CASSPRTGWTEAFF. Written as DNA, the CDR3 is TGTGCCAGCTCACCCCGGACAGGGTGGACTGAAGCTTTCTTT. The genes are TRBV18 and TRBJ1-1; 8 positions agree with TRBD1. In germline, CDR1 is KGHSH, CDR2 LQKENI. The J segment lost 5 bases and the V segment lost 3 bases, leaving 5 bases of the junction unmatched. The CDR3 runs 14 residues.

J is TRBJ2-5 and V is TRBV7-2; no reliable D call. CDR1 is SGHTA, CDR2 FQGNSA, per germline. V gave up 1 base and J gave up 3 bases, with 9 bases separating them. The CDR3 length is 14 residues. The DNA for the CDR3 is TGTGCCAGCAGCTTAGATTTGCGAAAAGAGACCCAGTACTTC. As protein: CASSLDLRKETQYF.

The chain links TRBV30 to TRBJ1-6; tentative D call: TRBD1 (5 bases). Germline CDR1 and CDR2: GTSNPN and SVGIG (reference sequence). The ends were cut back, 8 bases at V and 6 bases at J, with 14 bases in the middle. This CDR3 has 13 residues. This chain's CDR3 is CAGPGTGNSPLHF. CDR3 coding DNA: TGTGCCGGACCCGGGACGGGTAATTCACCCCTCCACTTT.

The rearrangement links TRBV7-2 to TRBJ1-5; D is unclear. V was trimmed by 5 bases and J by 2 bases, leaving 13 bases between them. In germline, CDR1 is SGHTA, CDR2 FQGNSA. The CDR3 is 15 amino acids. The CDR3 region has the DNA TGTGCCAGCAGCACTTTGGAGGTGGGCAATCAGCCCCAGCATTTT. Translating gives CASSTLEVGNQPQHF.